This TCR beta chain derives from a study of blood T cell repertoires in COVID-19 (dated by TCRdb to 2020 to 2021). With regard to the full study: Samples covering the acute and convalescent phases of COVID-19 were provided by collaborators in the United States, Italy and Spain. Where available, HLA class I and class II types were taken from metadata supplied by the sample provider and were not determined by assay-based typing. Subjects who had been exposed to COVID-19, were actively infected with it, or had recovered from it provided the deeply sampled blood TCRbeta repertoires that made up the dataset. The sample metadata nearly always contained a de-identified subject ID, COVID-19 status, age in years and sex. The repertoires were made available in a free public database intended to serve as a resource for research on the immune response to SARS-CoV-2. The samples were drawn from two sources: the first 160 participants of the ongoing ImmuneRACE study, and over 1,000 subjects contributed by 6 global collaborators. The prospective study material was composed of cDNA or gDNA derived from T cells, B-cell-depleted T cells, or PBMCs.

In the germline V gene, CDR1 corresponds to MNHEY and CDR2 to SVGEGT. The CDR3, cysteine through phenylalanine, is 14 amino acids long. Here the CDR3 DNA is all that survives: 42 bases in frame from base 1. Germline trimming amounts to 2 bases on V and 8 bases on J, with 5 as the count of junction bases outside the gene matches. TCRbeta CDR3 regions were amplified from genomic DNA by means of the immunoSEQ Assay, a bias-controlled multiplex PCR. Per the authors' processing: Within the assay, amplification of reference gene primers was used to estimate how many nucleated cells each sample contained. To quantify the absolute abundance of each unique TCRbeta CDR3 rearrangement, sequence reads were collapsed and filtered. For each sample, productive Simpson clonality was calculated by taking the square root of Simpson's diversity index across productive rearrangements. TCRdb stores this immuneACCESS table with in-frame sequences only. Part of the clones is absent; in the studies checked, under half of the shortfall reflects unresolved V genes, and no reason is known for the rest. From that table come the V and J calls and clone size; the DNA was used to work out D and trimming. The table for this sample lists 45,000 to 65,000 clones; around 86% of them were counted only once. The top ten constitute 7.8% of the sample.

About this clone: Its antigen specificity is not known. Base qualities are not recorded, but no much larger clone differs from it by a single base.

What the research found in general, with its limitations: How much clinical and demographic metadata was included differed by source and by participant, and the metadata was provided uncurated.

The collaborating institutions used their own protocols to collect whole blood in K2EDTA tubes. For TCRbeta analysis, collaborators shipped samples in one of three forms: frozen whole blood, isolated PBMCs, or DNA extracted from either of those sample types. The source of this sequence is a man in his forties or fifties with active COVID-19. Material for sequencing was peripheral blood. This receptor chain uses TRBV6-2 or TRBV6-3 and TRBJ1-2; 10 of the junction bases match TRBD1. The nucleotides read TGTGCCAGCAGTTACCCGGACAGGGGGGAAGGCTACACCTTC. It codes for CASSYPDRGEGYTF.